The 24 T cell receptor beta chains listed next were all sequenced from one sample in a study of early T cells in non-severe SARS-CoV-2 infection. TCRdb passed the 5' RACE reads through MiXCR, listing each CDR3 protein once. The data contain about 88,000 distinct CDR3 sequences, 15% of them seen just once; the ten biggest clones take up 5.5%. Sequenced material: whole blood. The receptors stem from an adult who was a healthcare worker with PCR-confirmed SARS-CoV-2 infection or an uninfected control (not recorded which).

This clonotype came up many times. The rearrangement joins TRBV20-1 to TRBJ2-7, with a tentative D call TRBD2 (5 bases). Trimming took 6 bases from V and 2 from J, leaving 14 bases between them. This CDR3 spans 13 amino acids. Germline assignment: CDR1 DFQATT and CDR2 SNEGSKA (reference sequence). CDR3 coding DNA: TGCAGTGCCGAACCAGCGGAAGCCTACGAGCAGTACTTC. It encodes CSAEPAEAYEQYF.

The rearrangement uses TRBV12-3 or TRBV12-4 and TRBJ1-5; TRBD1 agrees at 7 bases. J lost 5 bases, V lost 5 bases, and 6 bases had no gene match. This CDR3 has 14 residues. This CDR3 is CASSQDRRYQPQHF. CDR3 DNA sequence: TGTGCCAGCAGTCAGGACAGGCGCTATCAGCCCCAGCATTTT.

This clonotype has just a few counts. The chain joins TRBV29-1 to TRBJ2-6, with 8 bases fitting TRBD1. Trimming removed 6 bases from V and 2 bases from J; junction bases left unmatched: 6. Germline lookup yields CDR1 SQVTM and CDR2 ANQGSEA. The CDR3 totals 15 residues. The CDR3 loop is CSVGQGSPGANVLTF. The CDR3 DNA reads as TGCAGCGTCGGACAGGGTTCGCCTGGGGCCAACGTCCTGACTTTC.

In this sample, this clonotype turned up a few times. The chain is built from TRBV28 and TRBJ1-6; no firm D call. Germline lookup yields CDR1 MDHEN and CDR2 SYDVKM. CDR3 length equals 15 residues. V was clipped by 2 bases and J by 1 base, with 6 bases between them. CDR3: CASSLRRSYNSPLHF. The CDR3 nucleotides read TGTGCCAGCAGTTTAAGGAGGTCCTATAATTCACCCCTCCACTTT.

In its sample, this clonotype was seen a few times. This CDR3 is CASSFSNTPHEQFF. In nucleotides, the CDR3 is TGTGCCAGCTCCTTCTCGAACACCCCCCATGAGCAGTTCTTC. The chain has TRBV5-4 and TRBJ2-1; D not resolved. The CDR3 totals 14 residues. The germline V and J ends were trimmed by 7 bases and 8 bases, with 19 bases remaining between them. Germline V CDR1 and CDR2: SGHNT, YYREEE (reference sequence).

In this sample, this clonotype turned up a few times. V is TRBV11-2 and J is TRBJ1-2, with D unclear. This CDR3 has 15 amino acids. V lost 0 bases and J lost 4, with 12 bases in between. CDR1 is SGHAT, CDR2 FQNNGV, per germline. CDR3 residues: CASSLEPAAGYGYTF. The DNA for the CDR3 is TGTGCCAGCAGCTTAGAACCCGCTGCGGGCTATGGCTACACCTTC. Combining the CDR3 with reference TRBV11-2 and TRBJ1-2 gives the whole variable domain EAGVAQSPRYKIIEKRQSVAFWCNPISGHATLYWYQQILGQGPKLLIQFQNNGVVDDSQLPKDRFSAERLKGVDSTLKIQPAKLEDSAVYLCASSLEPAAGYGYTFGSGTRLTVV.

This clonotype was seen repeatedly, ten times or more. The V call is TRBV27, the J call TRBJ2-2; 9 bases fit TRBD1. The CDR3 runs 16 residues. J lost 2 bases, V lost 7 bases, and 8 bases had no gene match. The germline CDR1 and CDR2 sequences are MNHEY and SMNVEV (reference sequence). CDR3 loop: CASTLGGQGNTGELFF. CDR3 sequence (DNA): TGTGCCAGCACCTTAGGGGGACAGGGAAACACCGGGGAGCTGTTTTTT.

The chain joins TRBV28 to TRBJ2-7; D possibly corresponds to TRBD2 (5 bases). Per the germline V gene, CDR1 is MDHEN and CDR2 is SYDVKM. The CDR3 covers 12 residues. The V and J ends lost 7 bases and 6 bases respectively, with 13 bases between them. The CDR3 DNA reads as TGTGCCAGCACCACCCTCCGGGGCGAGCAGTACTTC. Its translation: CASTTLRGEQYF.

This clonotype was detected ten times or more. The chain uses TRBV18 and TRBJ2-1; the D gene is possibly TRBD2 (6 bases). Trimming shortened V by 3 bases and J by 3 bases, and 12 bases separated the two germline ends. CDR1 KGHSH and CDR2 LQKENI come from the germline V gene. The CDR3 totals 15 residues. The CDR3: CASSPERVIYNEQFF. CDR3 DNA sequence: TGTGCCAGCTCACCGGAGCGGGTTATCTACAATGAGCAGTTCTTC.

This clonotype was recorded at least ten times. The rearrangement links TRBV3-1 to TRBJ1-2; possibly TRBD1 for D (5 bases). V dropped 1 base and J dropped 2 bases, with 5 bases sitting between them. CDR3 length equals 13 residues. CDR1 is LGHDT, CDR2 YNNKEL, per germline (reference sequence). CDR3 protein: CASSQGQNYGYTF. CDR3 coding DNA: TGTGCCAGCAGCCAAGGACAGAACTATGGCTACACCTTC.

CDR3 nucleotides: TGTGCCAGTAGTATAGGGACTAGCTACAATGAGCAGTTCTTC. As protein: CASSIGTSYNEQFF. The chain carries TRBV19 and TRBJ2-1; TRBD2 matches 7 bases. This CDR3 contains 14 residues. With 1 base clipped from V and 3 bases from J, the junction kept 0 bases outside the gene matches. Per germline, CDR1 LNHDA and CDR2 SQIVND (reference sequence).

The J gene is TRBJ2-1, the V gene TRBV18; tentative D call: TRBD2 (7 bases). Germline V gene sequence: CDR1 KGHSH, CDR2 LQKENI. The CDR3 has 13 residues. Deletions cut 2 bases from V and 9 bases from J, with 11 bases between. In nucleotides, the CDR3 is TGTGCCAGCTCACCAGAGGGGGGGAGTGAGCAGTTCTTC. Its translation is CASSPEGGSEQFF.

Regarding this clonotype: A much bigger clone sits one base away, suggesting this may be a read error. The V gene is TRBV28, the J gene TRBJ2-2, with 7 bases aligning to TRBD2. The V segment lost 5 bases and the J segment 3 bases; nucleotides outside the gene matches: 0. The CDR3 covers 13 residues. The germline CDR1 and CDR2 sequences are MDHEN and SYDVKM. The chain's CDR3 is CASSGGDTGELFF. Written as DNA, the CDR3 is TGTGCCAGCAGTGGGGGGGACACCGGGGAGCTGTTTTTT. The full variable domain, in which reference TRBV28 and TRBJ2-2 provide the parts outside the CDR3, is DVKVTQSSRYLVKRTGEKVFLECVQDMDHENMFWYRQDPGLGLRLIYFSYDVKMKEKGDIPEGYSVSREKKERFSLILESASTNQTSMYLCASSGGDTGELFFGEGSRLTVL.

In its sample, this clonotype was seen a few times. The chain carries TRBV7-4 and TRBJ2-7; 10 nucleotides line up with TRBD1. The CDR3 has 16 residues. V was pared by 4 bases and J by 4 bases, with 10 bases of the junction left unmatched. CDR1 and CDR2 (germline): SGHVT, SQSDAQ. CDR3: CASSSLPGTGVYEQYF. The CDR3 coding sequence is TGTGCCAGCAGCTCCCTACCCGGGACAGGGGTTTACGAGCAGTACTTC.

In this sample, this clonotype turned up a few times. The CDR3 sequence: CSAKIPDGTAAYEQYF. DNA of the CDR3: TGCAGTGCTAAAATTCCCGATGGGACAGCCGCCTACGAGCAGTACTTC. The rearrangement links TRBV20-1 to TRBJ2-7; 7 bases line up with TRBD1. V was clipped by 4 bases and J by 2 bases; unmatched bases: 14. CDR1 and CDR2 from the germline V gene are DFQATT and SNEGSKA (reference sequence). The CDR3 covers 16 residues.

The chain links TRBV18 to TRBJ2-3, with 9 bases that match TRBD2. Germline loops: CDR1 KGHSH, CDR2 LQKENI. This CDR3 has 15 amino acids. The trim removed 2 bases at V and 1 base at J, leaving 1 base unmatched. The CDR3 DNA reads TGTGCCAGCTCACCAAGGACTAGCGGCACAGATACGCAGTATTTT. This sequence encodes CASSPRTSGTDTQYF.

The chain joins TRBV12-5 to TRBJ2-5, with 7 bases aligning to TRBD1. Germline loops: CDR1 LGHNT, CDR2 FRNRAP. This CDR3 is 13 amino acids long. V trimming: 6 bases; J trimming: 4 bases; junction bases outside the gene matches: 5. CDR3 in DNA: TGTGCTAGTGGAAACAGGGGTATAGAGACCCAGTACTTC. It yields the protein CASGNRGIETQYF.

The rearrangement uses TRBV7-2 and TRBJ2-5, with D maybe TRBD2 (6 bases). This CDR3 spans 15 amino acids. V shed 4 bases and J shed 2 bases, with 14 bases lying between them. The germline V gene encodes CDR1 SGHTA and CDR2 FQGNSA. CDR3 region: CASSWGYSGQETQYF. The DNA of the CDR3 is TGTGCCAGCAGCTGGGGGTATAGCGGTCAAGAGACCCAGTACTTC.

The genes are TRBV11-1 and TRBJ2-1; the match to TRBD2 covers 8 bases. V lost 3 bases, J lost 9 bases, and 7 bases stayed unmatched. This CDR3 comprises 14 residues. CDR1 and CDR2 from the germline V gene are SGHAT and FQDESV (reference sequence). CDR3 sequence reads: CASSFREGSAEQFF. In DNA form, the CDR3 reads TGTGCCAGCAGCTTCCGGGAGGGTTCGGCTGAGCAGTTCTTC.

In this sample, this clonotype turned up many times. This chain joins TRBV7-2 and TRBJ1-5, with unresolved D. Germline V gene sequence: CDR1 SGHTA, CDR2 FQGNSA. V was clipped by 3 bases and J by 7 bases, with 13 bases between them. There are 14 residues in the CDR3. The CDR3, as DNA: TGTGCCAGCAGCTTCGCGGGTGGATGGCAGCCCCAGCATTTT. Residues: CASSFAGGWQPQHF.

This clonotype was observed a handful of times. The CDR3 sequence is CASGSQETQYF. CDR3 in DNA: TGTGCCAGCGGGAGCCAAGAGACCCAGTACTTC. J is TRBJ2-5 and V is TRBV2; TRBD2 is a possible D gene (5 bases). The V gene's germline CDR1 is SNHLY and CDR2 FYNNEI. V was cut by 8 bases and J by 1 base, with 5 bases left in between. The CDR3 contains 11 residues.

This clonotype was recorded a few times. CDR3 residues: CSVEIELAAYNEQFF. The DNA of the CDR3 is TGCAGCGTTGAAATTGAACTAGCGGCCTACAATGAGCAGTTCTTC. The chain employs TRBV29-1 and TRBJ2-1, with TRBD2 matching 8 bases. V lost 2 bases to trimming and J lost 2 bases; unmatched junction nucleotides: 5. This CDR3 contains 15 residues. Germline CDR1 reads SQVTM; CDR2 reads ANQGSEA.

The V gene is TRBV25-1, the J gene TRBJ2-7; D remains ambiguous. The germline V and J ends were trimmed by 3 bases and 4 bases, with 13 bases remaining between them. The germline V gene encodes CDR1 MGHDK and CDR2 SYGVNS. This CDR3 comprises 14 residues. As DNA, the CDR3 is TGTGCCAGCAGTGACTGGGGAATTGGGTACGAGCAGTACTTC. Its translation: CASSDWGIGYEQYF.

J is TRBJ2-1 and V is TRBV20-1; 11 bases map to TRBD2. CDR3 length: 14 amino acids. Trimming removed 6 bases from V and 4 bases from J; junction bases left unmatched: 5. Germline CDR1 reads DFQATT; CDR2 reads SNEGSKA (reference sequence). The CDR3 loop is CSALGTSGYNEQFF. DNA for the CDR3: TGCAGTGCCCTCGGGACTAGCGGATACAATGAGCAGTTCTTC.